Listed below are T cell receptor beta chains from one sample, sequenced in a study of cytomegalovirus exposure and HLA in healthy donors. Only in-frame clones appear in the TCRdb table, and some are missing; sequencing was by immunoSEQ multiplex PCR. The sample carries about 150,000 clones, roughly 80% recorded once. Sequencing was carried out using PBMCs. The receptors derive from a human donor in good health. Both conserved end residues are trimmed from each CDR3. D genes are given only for firm matches.

d_call j_call v_call cdr3_aa
NA TRBJ1-2 TRBV6-4 ASSDQPGSGGYT
NA TRBJ1-2 TRBV6-5 ASKRESGYT
NA TRBJ2-7 TRBV19 ASTPGDRQYEQY
NA TRBJ1-1 TRBV27 ASSPPSRVGTEAF
NA TRBJ2-7 TRBV7-2 ASSTDTPYEQY
TRBD2 TRBJ2-1 TRBV6-5 ASSPLAGGQF
NA TRBJ1-1 TRBV13 ASSSGPGGPEAF
NA TRBJ1-2 TRBV30 AWSETGEHGYT
TRBD1 TRBJ2-7 TRBV27 ASSLFIGQGKY
TRBD2 TRBJ2-7 TRBV7-9 SSSPKRGEVEQY
TRBD2 TRBJ2-1 TRBV4-2 ASSRGGGTNEQF
NA TRBJ1-3 TRBV10-3 AIMRDNGNTIY
TRBD1 TRBJ2-2 TRBV5-6 ASSFDRGGSGELF
TRBD2 TRBJ2-3 TRBV6-5 ASRTSGDQDTQY
TRBD2 TRBJ2-3 TRBV15 ATSRGLAGVRTRGVTDTQY
TRBD1 TRBJ1-2 TRBV6-6 ASRTGNYGYT
TRBD1 TRBJ1-3 TRBV30 ALGQGGNTIY
TRBD1 TRBJ2-3 TRBV28 ASSHIRDSNTDTQY
NA TRBJ2-2 TRBV5-1 ASSLKVRATGELF
TRBD2 TRBJ2-3 TRBV4-3 ASSLGKRLAGGGTDTQY
NA TRBJ2-1 TRBV19 ASSMQGLNEQF
TRBD2 TRBJ2-1 TRBV7-2 ASSLRRLAEQF
TRBD1 TRBJ1-4 TRBV5-6 ASSRPAGGSLF
NA TRBJ2-5 TRBV13 ASSLGPGETQY
TRBD2 TRBJ2-7 TRBV4-2 ASSQGREGYEQY
NA TRBJ2-5 TRBV21-1 ASSKVEDRVKETQY
NA TRBJ2-1 TRBV28 ASSGANFQF
NA TRBJ2-6 TRBV5-4 ASSLDTHSGANVLT
NA TRBJ1-5 TRBV6-5 ASSYSRDSNQPQH